This TCR beta chain was recorded in a study of T cell responses to AZD1222 COVID-19 vaccine. The data were produced by immunoSEQ multiplex PCR, yet TCRdb's version contains in-frame clones alone and is incomplete. The sample carries fewer than 100,000 clones, roughly 90% recorded once. V lost 1 base, J lost 0 bases, and 11 bases lay in between. CDR1 and CDR2 (germline): SGHRS, YFSETQ. The CDR3 length is 16 residues. The source of this sequence is an adult who received the AZD1222 COVID-19 vaccine. V is TRBV5-1 and J is TRBJ2-1, with a possible D match to TRBD2 (6 bases). Sequencing used peripheral blood, obtained 28 days after the second AZD1222 dose. The CDR3 DNA is TGCGCCAGCAGCTTGAGTGGGAGGAGCTCCTACAATGAGCAGTTCTTC. It encodes CASSLSGRSSYNEQFF.